This TCR beta chain was recovered during a study of cytomegalovirus exposure and HLA in healthy donors. Study-level points and caveats: As a later analysis showed, a missense DCLRE1C variant was linked to trimming of TCR beta V- and J-genes. Most TCR sequences proved rare, with some public TCRs found in many donors.

V was clipped by 5 bases and J by 6 bases; unmatched bases: 9. Germline CDR1 LNHDA, CDR2 SQIVND (reference sequence). The CDR3 sequence is 15 residues long. Of note for this clone: Its cognate antigen is unknown.

It was with 60 Vbeta and 13 Jbeta primers that the PCR ran. Assay used: immunoSEQ multiplex PCR; TCRdb lists only in-frame clones, some missing. Among about 130,000 clones, just under 75% were seen once, and the ten largest hold around 6.6%. The V call is TRBV19, the J call TRBJ2-1, with 8 bases aligning to TRBD1. The clonotype originates from a middle-aged man in good health and CMV-seropositive. The sequencing input was PBMCs. The CDR3 reads CASSGDRPIANEQFF. CDR3 DNA: TGTGCCAGTAGTGGGGACAGGCCAATCGCCAATGAGCAGTTCTTC.